Listed below are T cell receptor beta chains from one sample, sequenced in a study of neoadjuvant nivolumab and ipilimumab in lung cancer. Data came from immunoSEQ multiplex PCR; TCRdb stores just in-frame clones and leaves some out. The sample shows tens of thousands of clones, 65% to 85% of them seen only once. The specimen comprised peripheral blood, sampled before neoadjuvant nivolumab, alone or with ipilimumab. The receptors stem from an adult with non-small cell lung cancer. Both conserved end residues are part of each CDR3. The D gene is left open where the match is weak. Only some rows state a clone size, as once, few, many or a class for expanded clones.

abundance: .; j_gene: TRBJ2-3; d_gene: TRBD2; v_gene: TRBV19; CDR3aa: CASRGGGQTDTQYF; CDR3nt: TGTGCCAGTAGAGGCGGGGGGCAGACAGATACGCAGTATTTT
abundance: few; j_gene: TRBJ2-2; d_gene: TRBD2; v_gene: TRBV9; CDR3aa: CASSAGLEGGELFF; CDR3nt: TGTGCCAGCAGCGCGGGACTAGAGGGCGGGGAGCTGTTTTTT
abundance: few; j_gene: TRBJ2-7; d_gene: TRBD1; v_gene: TRBV6-1; CDR3aa: CASSGDRGGLEQYF; CDR3nt: TGTGCCAGCAGTGGTGACAGGGGCGGGCTCGAGCAGTACTTC
abundance: .; j_gene: TRBJ2-1; d_gene: .; v_gene: TRBV11-3; CDR3aa: CASSLAAWTEQFF; CDR3nt: TGTGCCAGCAGCTTAGCTGCCTGGACAGAGCAGTTCTTC
abundance: .; j_gene: TRBJ2-7; d_gene: .; v_gene: TRBV7-9; CDR3aa: CASSVTGDGAYEQYF; CDR3nt: TGTGCCAGCAGCGTCACAGGAGATGGGGCCTACGAGCAGTACTTC
abundance: .; j_gene: TRBJ2-2; d_gene: .; v_gene: TRBV19; CDR3aa: CASSLDGPGTNTGELFF; CDR3nt: TGTGCCAGTAGTCTGGACGGTCCGGGGACCAACACCGGGGAGCTGTTTTTT
abundance: once; j_gene: TRBJ2-5; d_gene: .; v_gene: TRBV7-3; CDR3aa: CASSYSGEQETQYF; CDR3nt: TGTGCCAGCAGCTACTCAGGGGAGCAAGAGACCCAGTACTTC
abundance: .; j_gene: TRBJ2-7; d_gene: TRBD1; v_gene: TRBV28; CDR3aa: CASSLVPGQGTYEQYF; CDR3nt: TGTGCCAGCAGTTTAGTCCCGGGACAGGGAACCTACGAGCAGTACTTC
abundance: .; j_gene: TRBJ2-1; d_gene: .; v_gene: TRBV15; CDR3aa: CATSRGGDSAINEQFF; CDR3nt: TGTGCCACCAGCAGGGGAGGAGACTCCGCTATTAATGAGCAGTTCTTC
abundance: few; j_gene: TRBJ1-6; d_gene: .; v_gene: TRBV18; CDR3aa: CASSPAVPGDSPLHF; CDR3nt: TGTGCCAGCTCACCAGCGGTACCCGGGGATTCACCCCTCCACTTT
abundance: .; j_gene: TRBJ2-7; d_gene: .; v_gene: TRBV5-1; CDR3aa: CASSSDNYEQYF; CDR3nt: TGCGCCAGCAGCTCTGACAACTACGAGCAGTACTTC